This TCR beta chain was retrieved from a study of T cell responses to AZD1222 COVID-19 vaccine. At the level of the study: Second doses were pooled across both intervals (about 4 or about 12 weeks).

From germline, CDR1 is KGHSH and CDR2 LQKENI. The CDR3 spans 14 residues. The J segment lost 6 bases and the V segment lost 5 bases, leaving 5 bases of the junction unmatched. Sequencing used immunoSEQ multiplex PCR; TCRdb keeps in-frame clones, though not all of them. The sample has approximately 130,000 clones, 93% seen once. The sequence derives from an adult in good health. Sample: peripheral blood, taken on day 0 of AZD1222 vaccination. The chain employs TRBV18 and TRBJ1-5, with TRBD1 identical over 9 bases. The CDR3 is CASSSGTGSQPQHF. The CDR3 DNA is TGTGCCAGCTCATCCGGGACAGGGAGTCAGCCCCAGCATTTT.